Listed here are 30 T cell receptor beta chains from one sample, sequenced in a study of blood T cell repertoires in COVID-19. Clones were read by immunoSEQ multiplex PCR, and TCRdb kept only the in-frame ones, dropping some. There are hundreds of thousands of clones in the sample; approximately 88% occur only once, and 6.9% lies in the top ten. The specimen sequenced was peripheral blood. All receptors come from a woman in her twenties or thirties who had recovered from COVID-19.

V gene TRBV18 combines with J gene TRBJ1-1; no firm D call. This CDR3 is 13 amino acids long. Germline lookup yields CDR1 KGHSH and CDR2 LQKENI. Between the trimmed V and J ends, which lost 1 base and 1 base, there was a span of 4 bases. The CDR3 sequence: CASSPRANTEAFF. CDR3 DNA: TGTGCCAGCTCACCACGGGCGAACACTGAAGCTTTCTTT.

About this clone itself: The same CDR3 also results from other DNA sequences found in this sample. The rearrangement joins TRBV28 to TRBJ1-1; D is unresolved. CDR3 size: 12 residues. From germline, CDR1 is MDHEN and CDR2 SYDVKM. The germline V and J ends were trimmed by 5 bases and 1 base, with 5 bases remaining between them. The CDR3, as DNA: TGTGCCAGCAGTCTCCGGAACACTGAAGCTTTCTTT. Protein: CASSLRNTEAFF.

V is TRBV24-1 and J is TRBJ2-3; 7 bases are shared with TRBD1. The V segment lost 2 bases and the J segment 0 bases; nucleotides outside the gene matches: 1. The CDR3 extends over 15 amino acids. CDR1 KGHDR and CDR2 SFDVKD come from the germline V gene. The CDR3 DNA reads as TGTGCCACCAGTGATTGGACAGGTAGCACAGATACGCAGTATTTT. Its translation is CATSDWTGSTDTQYF.

The rearrangement links TRBV13 to TRBJ2-1; D gene unclear. Per germline, CDR1 PRHDT and CDR2 FYEKMQ (reference sequence). The CDR3 totals 16 residues. V lost 5 bases, J lost 0 bases, and 14 bases lay in between. For the CDR3, the DNA is TGTGCCAGCAGCCTCATCACACAGAGCTCCTACAATGAGCAGTTCTTC. Amino acids: CASSLITQSSYNEQFF.

The V and J genes are TRBV4-2 and TRBJ2-1; TRBD1 matches at 8 bases. V trimming: 3 bases; J trimming: 3 bases; junction bases outside the gene matches: 7. Germline V gene sequence: CDR1 LGHNA, CDR2 YNFKEQ. The CDR3 is made up of 16 amino acids. The CDR3 DNA sequence: TGTGCCAGCAGCCATAACGGACAGGGTGGCTACAATGAGCAGTTCTTC. Encoded protein: CASSHNGQGGYNEQFF.

J is TRBJ2-5 and V is TRBV5-4, with D possibly matching TRBD2 (6 bases). The CDR3 runs 14 residues. The V and J ends lost 4 bases and 4 bases respectively, with 14 bases between them. CDR1 and CDR2 (germline): SGHNT, YYREEE (reference sequence). CDR3 nucleotides: TGTGCCAGCAGCCCCGAGGGAGGAGGAGAGACCCAGTACTTC. Translating gives CASSPEGGGETQYF.

Many counts were recorded for this clone. The chain has TRBV19 and TRBJ1-2, with 10 bases lining up with TRBD1. Germline V gives CDR1 LNHDA, CDR2 SQIVND (reference sequence). The CDR3 contains 15 residues. Losses at the gene ends were 7 bases for V and 5 bases for J; bases not matched to a gene: 10. The CDR3 loop reads CASTLRTGGGYGYTF. The CDR3 DNA reads TGTGCCAGTACTCTGAGGACAGGGGGAGGATATGGCTACACCTTC.

The rearrangement joins TRBV27 to TRBJ2-7; possibly TRBD1 for D (5 bases). The CDR3 sequence is 16 residues long. The germline V gene has CDR1 MNHEY and CDR2 SMNVEV (reference sequence). Between the trimmed V and J ends, which lost 0 bases and 0 bases, there was a span of 12 bases. The CDR3 nucleotides read TGTGCCAGCAGTTTATCACCAGGGTCGTTCTCCTACGAGCAGTACTTC. It encodes CASSLSPGSFSYEQYF.

The V gene is TRBV3-1 (or the pseudogene TRBV3-2), the J gene TRBJ1-2, with unresolved D. The V end was cut by 1 base, the J end by 5 bases, with 5 bases between. The CDR3 has 12 amino acids. From germline, CDR1 is LGHDT and CDR2 YNNKEL (reference sequence). This CDR3 reads CASSQGQYGYTF. Written as DNA, the CDR3 is TGTGCCAGCAGCCAAGGGCAGTATGGCTACACCTTC.

The chain recombines TRBV7-3 with TRBJ2-3; 8 nucleotides match TRBD2. CDR3 size: 14 residues. Per germline, CDR1 SGHTA and CDR2 FQGTGA. The trim removed 6 bases at V and 0 bases at J, leaving 2 bases unmatched. CDR3 residues: CASSSGESTDTQYF. In nucleotides, the CDR3 is TGTGCCAGCAGTAGCGGGGAGAGCACAGATACGCAGTATTTT.

The chain uses TRBV29-1 and TRBJ2-7; D possibly corresponds to TRBD1 (8 bases). This CDR3 has 13 residues. Between the trimmed V and J ends, which lost 6 bases and 0 bases, there was a span of 12 bases. Germline V gene sequence: CDR1 SQVTM, CDR2 ANQGSEA. CDR3 loop: CSVTGGDSYEQYF. CDR3 DNA sequence: TGCAGCGTCACAGGGGGGGACTCCTACGAGCAGTACTTC.

There are a few counts of this clone. The J gene is TRBJ1-6, the V gene TRBV2; TRBD1 matches 10 bases. The CDR3 loop spans 19 amino acids. Per the germline V gene, CDR1 is SNHLY and CDR2 is FYNNEI. V was clipped by 6 bases and J by 10 bases; unmatched bases: 21. The CDR3 protein is CASRRIAGTGAKNESPLHF. CDR3 coding DNA: TGTGCCAGCAGACGCATTGCCGGGACAGGGGCCAAAAATGAATCACCCCTCCACTTT.

This chain uses TRBV7-2 with TRBJ2-5; TRBD2 might be the D (5 bases). The CDR3 is 11 amino acids. Germline V gene data show CDR1 as SGHTA and CDR2 as FQGNSA. The V and J ends lost 5 bases and 6 bases respectively, with 7 bases between them. Here the CDR3 DNA reads TGTGCCAGCAGCCCCGGGAAGACCCAGTACTTC. Its protein is CASSPGKTQYF.

The chain combines TRBV2 with TRBJ1-1; D gene unclear. The CDR3 is made up of 11 amino acids. Germline assignment: CDR1 SNHLY and CDR2 FYNNEI. Trimming cost V 7 bases and J 4 bases, with 7 bases left between them. The CDR3 DNA reads TGTGCCAGCACTAGGATCACTGAAGCTTTCTTT. Protein: CASTRITEAFF.

V usage is TRBV3-1 (or the pseudogene TRBV3-2) and J usage is TRBJ1-1; TRBD1 is a possible D gene (5 bases). The V end lost 3 bases, the J end lost 5 bases, and 25 bases lay between the germline ends. Germline CDR1 reads LGHDT; CDR2 reads YNNKEL (reference sequence). The CDR3 extends over 18 amino acids. The CDR3 region is CASSHSEYGSGGRTEAFF. The CDR3 DNA sequence: TGTGCCAGCAGCCATTCAGAATACGGGTCCGGGGGAAGGACTGAAGCTTTCTTT.

CDR3 bases: TGTGCCACCAGTGAGCCTGTGGGGGGGCGGAATGAGCAGTTCTTC. This sequence encodes CATSEPVGGRNEQFF. The gene calls are TRBV24-1 and TRBJ2-1, with D perhaps matching TRBD2 (7 bases). V gave up 4 bases and J gave up 7 bases, with 16 bases separating them. Germline V gene sequence: CDR1 KGHDR, CDR2 SFDVKD. The CDR3 sequence is 15 residues long.

This sequence joins TRBV12-3 or TRBV12-4 and TRBJ1-5; the D gene is possibly TRBD1 (6 bases). This CDR3 is 13 amino acids long. V was pared by 2 bases and J by 8 bases, with 10 bases between. The CDR3 nucleotides are TGTGCCAGCAGTTTAACAGGGACCGAGCCCCAGCATTTT. It codes for CASSLTGTEPQHF.

The chain links TRBV12-3 or TRBV12-4 to TRBJ2-7; D is perhaps TRBD2 (6 bases). V was clipped by 9 bases and J by 4 bases, with 10 bases between them. The CDR3 length is 11 residues. CDR3 protein: CASSGLYEQYF. DNA of the CDR3: TGTGCCAGTTCGGGACTTTACGAGCAGTACTTC.

This clone was counted once. This chain connects TRBV6-5 to TRBJ2-7, with TRBD2 matching over 7 bases. The CDR3 length is 15 residues. From germline, CDR1 is MNHEY and CDR2 SVGAGI. Germline trimming cut 0 bases from V and 6 bases from J; bases unmatched to any gene: 8. The CDR3 DNA follows: TGTGCCAGCAGTTACTCGACCGGACTAGTCTCCGAGCAGTACTTC. Its translation is CASSYSTGLVSEQYF.

This chain uses TRBV2 with TRBJ1-2; 10 bases are shared with TRBD1. Germline V gene sequence: CDR1 SNHLY, CDR2 FYNNEI. The CDR3 has 13 amino acids. Germline trimming cut 7 bases from V and 7 bases from J; bases unmatched to any gene: 6. CDR3 in DNA: TGTGCCAGCACTATGGGACAGGGGCTTGGCTACACCTTC. Translation gives CASTMGQGLGYTF. Drawing the rest from reference TRBV2 and TRBJ1-2, the complete variable domain is EPEVTQTPSHQVTQMGQEVILRCVPISNHLYFYWYRQILGQKVEFLVSFYNNEISEKSEIFDDQFSVERPDGSNFTLKIRSTKLEDSAMYFCASTMGQGLGYTFGSGTRLTVV.

The chain is built from TRBV5-1 and TRBJ1-2; D may be TRBD1 (5 bases). The CDR3 length is 14 residues. The germline V and J ends were trimmed by 2 bases and 1 base, with 9 bases remaining between them. The germline CDR1 and CDR2 sequences are SGHRS and YFSETQ. CDR3 coding DNA: TGCGCCAGCAGCTTCACGGGGGATAACTATGGCTACACCTTC. Protein sequence: CASSFTGDNYGYTF.

The CDR3 reads CASSPPQGGYTEAFF. CDR3 nucleotide sequence: TGTGCCAGCTCACCCCCGCAGGGGGGCTACACTGAAGCTTTCTTT. The rearrangement joins TRBV18 to TRBJ1-1; 7 nucleotides align to TRBD1. Germline values: CDR1 KGHSH, CDR2 LQKENI. This CDR3 is 15 amino acids long. Losses at the gene ends were 3 bases for V and 3 bases for J; bases not matched to a gene: 7.

The rearrangement links TRBV10-3 to TRBJ1-2; 9 bases are a match to TRBD1. There are 14 residues in the CDR3. Germline V lookup: CDR1 ENHRY, CDR2 SYGVKD. Trimming cost V 3 bases and J 6 bases; bases outside gene matches: 5. CDR3 nucleotide sequence: TGTGCCATCAGTGATGGGGACAGGGCTGATGGCTACACCTTC. Translating gives CAISDGDRADGYTF.

This clone was counted a few times. The rearrangement joins TRBV15 to TRBJ2-5; tentatively, D is TRBD2 (6 bases). The CDR3 has 14 residues. The ends were cut back, 6 bases at V and 2 bases at J, with 13 bases in the middle. Germline assignment: CDR1 LNHNV and CDR2 YYDKDF (reference sequence). The CDR3 DNA follows: TGTGCCACCAGTCCCTCGGCGGGGCAAGAGACCCAGTACTTC. Its translation: CATSPSAGQETQYF.

The rearrangement uses TRBV7-6 and TRBJ1-6, with 9 bases identical to TRBD1. Germline CDR1 SGHVS, CDR2 FNYEAQ. The junction had 4 bases not matched to a gene; V was cut back by 5 bases and J by 8 bases. CDR3 size: 14 residues. This CDR3 reads CASSPTGGDSPLHF. In nucleotides, the CDR3 is TGTGCCAGCAGCCCCACAGGGGGCGATTCACCCCTCCACTTT.

The genes are TRBV12-3 or TRBV12-4 and TRBJ1-4; no definite D call. Trimming removed 2 bases at V and 8 bases at J, with 6 bases between. This CDR3 region has 12 residues. CDR3 sequence: CASSLTEEKLFF. The DNA for the CDR3 is TGTGCCAGCAGTTTAACGGAGGAAAAACTGTTTTTT.

The gene calls are TRBV27 and TRBJ2-5; D might be TRBD2 (6 bases). Germline-derived CDR1 and CDR2 are MNHEY and SMNVEV (reference sequence). This CDR3 is built from 14 residues. The germline V and J ends were trimmed by 3 bases and 5 bases, with 13 bases remaining between them. CDR3 sequence reads: CASSFMGSGETQYF. The CDR3 bases are TGTGCCAGCAGTTTTATGGGGAGCGGGGAGACCCAGTACTTC.

This rearrangement joins TRBV7-2 to TRBJ2-3; 7 positions match TRBD1. The junction had 8 bases not matched to a gene; V was cut back by 3 bases and J by 2 bases. There are 16 residues in the CDR3. CDR1 and CDR2 from the germline V gene are SGHTA and FQGNSA. The CDR3 reads CASSFRPTGSTDTQYF. In nucleotides, the CDR3 is TGTGCCAGCAGCTTTAGGCCGACAGGGTCCACAGATACGCAGTATTTT. Filled out from reference TRBV7-2 and TRBJ2-3, the complete variable domain reads GAGVSQSPSNKVTEKGKDVELRCDPISGHTALYWYRQSLGQGLEFLIYFQGNSAPDKSGLPSDRFSAERTGGSVSTLTIQRTQQEDSAVYLCASSFRPTGSTDTQYFGPGTRLTVL.

The CDR3 coding sequence is TGTGCCAGTCGAGGCGGCAGTTCCCTGAACTATGGCTACACCTTC. Protein: CASRGGSSLNYGYTF. V and J are TRBV7-2 and TRBJ1-2; D unresolved. Germline assignment: CDR1 SGHTA and CDR2 FQGNSA. CDR3 length equals 15 residues. The V end lost 9 bases, the J end lost 2 bases, and 19 bases lay between the germline ends.

The chain links TRBV5-1 to TRBJ1-6; D gene ambiguous. Trimming removed 1 base at V and 6 bases at J, with 14 bases between. Germline values: CDR1 SGHRS, CDR2 YFSETQ. CDR3 size: 16 residues. CDR3 sequence (DNA): TGCGCCAGCAGCTTGAATCAGGCGAATAGTAATTCACCCCTCCACTTT. Amino acid sequence: CASSLNQANSNSPLHF.